What follows describes a single T cell receptor beta chain. Its antigen is not identified. Generated by immunoSEQ multiplex PCR, the TCRdb table keeps only in-frame clones and is missing some. The sample consists of about 120,000 clones, roughly nine tenths of them appearing once. The data belong to a study of graft-versus-host responses after intestinal transplantation. Whole-study context: Among the recipients, transplants were multivisceral, liver-intestinal, or isolated intestinal.

The CDR3 has 16 residues. CDR1 is SGHTA, CDR2 FQGNSA, per germline. The V and J ends lost 5 bases and 3 bases, in that order; junction bases with no gene match: 9. Study-wide results and limits: Some GvH clones were seen earlier in gut or blood, suggesting intestinal origin.

The sequence derives from a human donor who was the organ donor for an intestinal transplant. This chain links TRBV7-2 with TRBJ1-1; 10 bases map to TRBD1. The sequencing here drew on unstimulated CD4+ T cells sorted from spleen or lymph node cells, taken before transplant. The CDR3 loop reads CASSRRTGGGYTEAFF. CDR3 DNA sequence: TGTGCCAGCAGCCGAAGGACAGGGGGAGGGTACACTGAAGCTTTCTTT.